This T cell receptor (beta chain) comes out of a study of blood T cell repertoires in COVID-19. Study context: Nucleic acid was either cDNA or gDNA, and it came from T cells, B-cell-depleted T cells, or PBMCs.

Libraries were prepared by immunoSEQ multiplex PCR; TCRdb keeps only in-frame clonotypes and omits some of them. Here the sample spans around 170,000 clones, over 80% being singletons. The CDR3 sequence is 13 residues long. V was trimmed by 0 bases and J by 8 bases, leaving 10 bases between them. Germline CDR1 is SGHAT and CDR2 is FQNNGV. The receptor comes from a middle-aged woman with acute or convalescent COVID-19. The sample consisted of peripheral blood. The chain joins TRBV11-2 to TRBJ1-2, with TRBD1 as a possible D gene (5 bases). CDR3 sequence reads: CASSLDRRDGYTF. As DNA, the CDR3 is TGTGCCAGCAGCTTAGATCGGCGGGACGGCTACACCTTC.